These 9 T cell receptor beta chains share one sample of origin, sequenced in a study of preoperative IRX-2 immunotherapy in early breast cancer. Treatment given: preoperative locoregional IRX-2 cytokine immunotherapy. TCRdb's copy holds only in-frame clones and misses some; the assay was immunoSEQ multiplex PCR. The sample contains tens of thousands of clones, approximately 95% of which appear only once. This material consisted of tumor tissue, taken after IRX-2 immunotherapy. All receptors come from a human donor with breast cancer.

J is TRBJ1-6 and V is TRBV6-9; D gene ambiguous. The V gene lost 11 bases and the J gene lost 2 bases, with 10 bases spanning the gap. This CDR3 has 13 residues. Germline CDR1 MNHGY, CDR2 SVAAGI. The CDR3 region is CAPRGTYNSPLHF. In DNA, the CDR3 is TGTGCCCCGAGAGGGACCTATAATTCACCCCTCCACTTT.

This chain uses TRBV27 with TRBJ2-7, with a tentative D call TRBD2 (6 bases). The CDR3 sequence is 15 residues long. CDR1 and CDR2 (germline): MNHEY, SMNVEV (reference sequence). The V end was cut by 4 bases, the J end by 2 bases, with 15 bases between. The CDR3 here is CASSSGLPRTYEQYF. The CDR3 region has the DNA TGTGCCAGCAGTTCGGGACTCCCCCGAACCTACGAGCAGTACTTC.

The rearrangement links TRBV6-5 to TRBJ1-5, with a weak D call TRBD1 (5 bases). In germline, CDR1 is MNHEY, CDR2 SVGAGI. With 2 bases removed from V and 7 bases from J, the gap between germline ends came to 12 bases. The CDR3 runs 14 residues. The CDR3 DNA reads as TGTGCCAGCAGTTACGCAGGGTTCAGCCAGCCCCAGCATTTT. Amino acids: CASSYAGFSQPQHF.

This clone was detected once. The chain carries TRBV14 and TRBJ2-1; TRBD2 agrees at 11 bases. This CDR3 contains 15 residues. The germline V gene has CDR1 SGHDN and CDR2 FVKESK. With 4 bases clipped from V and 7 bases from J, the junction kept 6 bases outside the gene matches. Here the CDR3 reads CASSPFSGGANEQFF. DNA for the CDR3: TGTGCCAGCAGCCCATTTAGCGGGGGGGCAAATGAGCAGTTCTTC.

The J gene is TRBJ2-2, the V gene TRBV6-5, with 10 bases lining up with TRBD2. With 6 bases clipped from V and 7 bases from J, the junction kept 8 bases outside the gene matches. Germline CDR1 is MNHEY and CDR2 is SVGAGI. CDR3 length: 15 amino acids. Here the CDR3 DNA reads TGTGCCAGCAGAGCGGGAGGGCAAGTGAACGGGGAGCTGTTTTTT. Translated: CASRAGGQVNGELFF.

CDR3 sequence (DNA): TGTGCCAGCAGTTACGGACTAGCGGGAGCCGGGGAGCTGTTTTTT. It encodes CASSYGLAGAGELFF. V and J are TRBV6-6 and TRBJ2-2, with 13 bases matching TRBD2. The CDR3 is 15 residues long. The junction had 0 bases not matched to a gene; V was cut back by 2 bases and J by 6 bases. From germline, CDR1 is MNHNY and CDR2 SVGAGI (reference sequence).

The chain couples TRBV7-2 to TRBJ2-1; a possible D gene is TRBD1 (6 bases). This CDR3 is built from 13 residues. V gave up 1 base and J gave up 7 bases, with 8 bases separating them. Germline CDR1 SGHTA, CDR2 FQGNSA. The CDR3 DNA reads TGTGCCAGCAGCTTAGAGCAGGGGAATGAGCAGTTCTTC. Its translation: CASSLEQGNEQFF. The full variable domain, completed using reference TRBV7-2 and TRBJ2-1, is GAGVSQSPSNKVTEKGKDVELRCDPISGHTALYWYRQSLGQGLEFLIYFQGNSAPDKSGLPSDRFSAERTGGSVSTLTIQRTQQEDSAVYLCASSLEQGNEQFFGPGTRLTVL.

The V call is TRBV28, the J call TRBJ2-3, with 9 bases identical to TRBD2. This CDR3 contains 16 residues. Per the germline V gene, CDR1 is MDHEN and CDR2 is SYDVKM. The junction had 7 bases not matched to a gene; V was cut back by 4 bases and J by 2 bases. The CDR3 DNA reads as TGTGCCAGCAGTTCACAAGCGGGAGGAATCACAGATACGCAGTATTTT. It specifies CASSSQAGGITDTQYF.

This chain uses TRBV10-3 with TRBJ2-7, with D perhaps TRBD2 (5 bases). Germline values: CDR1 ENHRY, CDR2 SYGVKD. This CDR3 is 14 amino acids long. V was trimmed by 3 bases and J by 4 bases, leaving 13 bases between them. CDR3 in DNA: TGTGCCATCAGTGAACACGGCTCGGGGTACGAGCAGTACTTC. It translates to CAISEHGSGYEQYF.